This entry concerns a single T cell receptor (beta chain). This sample stems from a study of cytotoxic CD8 clonotypes in ibrutinib-treated CLL. V was cut by 1 base and J by 3 bases, with 9 bases left in between. Germline CDR1 and CDR2: LGHNA and YSLEER. The CDR3 consists of 14 residues. Only in-frame clones appear in the TCRdb table, and some are missing; sequencing was by immunoSEQ multiplex PCR. The sample lists some 140,000 clones; 79% were seen once. This sequence was found in a human donor with chronic lymphocytic leukemia. V usage is TRBV4-3 and J usage is TRBJ1-1; D gene ambiguous. The sequences come from PBMCs, collected after 12 months of ibrutinib treatment. As DNA, the CDR3 is TGCGCCAGCAGCCAAGTTGGGAGAGACACTGAAGCTTTCTTT. It encodes CASSQVGRDTEAFF.